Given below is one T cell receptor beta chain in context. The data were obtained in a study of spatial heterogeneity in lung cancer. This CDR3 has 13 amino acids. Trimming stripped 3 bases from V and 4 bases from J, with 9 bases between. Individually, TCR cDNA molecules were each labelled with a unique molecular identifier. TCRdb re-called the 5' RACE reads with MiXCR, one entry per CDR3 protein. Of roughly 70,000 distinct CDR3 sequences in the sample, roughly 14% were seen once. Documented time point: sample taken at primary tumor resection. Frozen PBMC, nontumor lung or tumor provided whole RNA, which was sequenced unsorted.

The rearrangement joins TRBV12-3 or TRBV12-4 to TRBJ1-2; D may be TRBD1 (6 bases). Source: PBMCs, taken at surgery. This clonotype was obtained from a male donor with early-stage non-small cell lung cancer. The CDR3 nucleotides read TGTGCCAGCAGTTTCGACAGGCTCTATGGCTACACCTTC. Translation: CASSFDRLYGYTF.